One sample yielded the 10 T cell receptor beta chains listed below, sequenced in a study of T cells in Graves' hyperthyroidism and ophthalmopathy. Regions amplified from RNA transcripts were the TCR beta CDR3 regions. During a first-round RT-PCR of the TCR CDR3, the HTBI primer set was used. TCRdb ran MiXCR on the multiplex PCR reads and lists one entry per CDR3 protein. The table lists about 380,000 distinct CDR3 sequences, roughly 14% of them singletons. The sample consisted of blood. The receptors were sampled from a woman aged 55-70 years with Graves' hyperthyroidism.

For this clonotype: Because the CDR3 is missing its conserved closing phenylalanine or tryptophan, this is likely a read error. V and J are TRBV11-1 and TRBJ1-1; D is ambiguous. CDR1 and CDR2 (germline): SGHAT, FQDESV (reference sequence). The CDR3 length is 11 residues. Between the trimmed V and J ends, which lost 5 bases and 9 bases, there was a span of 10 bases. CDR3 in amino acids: CASSPLSQAFL. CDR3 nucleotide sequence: TGTGCCAGCAGCCCCCTTAGCCAAGCTTTCCTT.

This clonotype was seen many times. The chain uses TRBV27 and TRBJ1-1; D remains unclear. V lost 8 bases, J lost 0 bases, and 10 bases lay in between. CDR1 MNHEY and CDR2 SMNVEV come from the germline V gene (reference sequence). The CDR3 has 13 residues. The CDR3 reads CASSSLMNTEAFF. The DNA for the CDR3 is TGTGCCAGCTCTTCCCTCATGAACACTGAAGCTTTCTTT.

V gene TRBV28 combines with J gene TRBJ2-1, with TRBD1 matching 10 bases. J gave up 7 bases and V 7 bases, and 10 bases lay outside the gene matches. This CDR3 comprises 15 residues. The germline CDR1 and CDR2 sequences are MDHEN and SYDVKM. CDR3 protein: CASIPSRDRGNEQFF. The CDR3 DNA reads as TGTGCCAGCATCCCCTCCCGGGACAGGGGAAATGAGCAGTTCTTC.

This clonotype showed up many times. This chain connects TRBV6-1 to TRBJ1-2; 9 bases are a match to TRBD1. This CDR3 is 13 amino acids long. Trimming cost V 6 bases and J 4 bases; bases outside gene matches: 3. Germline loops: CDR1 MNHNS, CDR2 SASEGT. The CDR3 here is CASRGQGIYGYTF. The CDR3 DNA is TGTGCCAGCAGAGGACAGGGGATCTATGGCTACACCTTC.

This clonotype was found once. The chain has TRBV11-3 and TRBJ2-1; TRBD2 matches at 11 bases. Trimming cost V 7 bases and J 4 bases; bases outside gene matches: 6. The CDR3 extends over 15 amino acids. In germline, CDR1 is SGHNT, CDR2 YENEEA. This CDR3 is CASTLGTSGYNEQFF. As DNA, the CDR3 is TGTGCCAGCACCTTGGGGACTAGCGGATACAATGAGCAGTTCTTC.

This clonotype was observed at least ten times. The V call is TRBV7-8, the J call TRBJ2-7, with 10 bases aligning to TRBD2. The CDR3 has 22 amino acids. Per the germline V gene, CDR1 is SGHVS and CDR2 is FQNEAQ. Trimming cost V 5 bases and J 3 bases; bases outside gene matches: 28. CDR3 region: CASSLPLFPGTSDLRLDYEQYF. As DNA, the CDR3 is TGTGCCAGCAGCCTCCCGCTATTCCCCGGGACTAGCGACCTCCGGTTGGACTACGAGCAGTACTTC.

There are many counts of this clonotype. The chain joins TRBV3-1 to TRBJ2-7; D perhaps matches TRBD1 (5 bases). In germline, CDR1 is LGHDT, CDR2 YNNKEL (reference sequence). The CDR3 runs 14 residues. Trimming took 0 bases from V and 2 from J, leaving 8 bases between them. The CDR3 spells CASSQEGRAYEQYF. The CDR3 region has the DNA TGTGCCAGCAGCCAAGAGGGCAGGGCCTACGAGCAGTACTTC.

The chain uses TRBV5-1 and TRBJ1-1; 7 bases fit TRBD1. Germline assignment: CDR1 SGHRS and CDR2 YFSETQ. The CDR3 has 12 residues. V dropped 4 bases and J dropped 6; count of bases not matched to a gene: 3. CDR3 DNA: TGCGCCAGCAGCACAGACAGGGCTGAAGCTTTCTTT. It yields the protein CASSTDRAEAFF.

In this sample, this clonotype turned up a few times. The CDR3 sequence: CASSFLGAGAIQYF. The CDR3, as DNA: TGTGCCAGCAGCTTTTTGGGCGCGGGGGCGATTCAGTACTTC. The chain joins TRBV5-6 to TRBJ2-4; TRBD2 might be the D (7 bases). Germline CDR1 is SGHDT and CDR2 is YYEEEE. This CDR3 has 14 residues. V was clipped by 2 bases and J by 10 bases, with 16 bases between them.

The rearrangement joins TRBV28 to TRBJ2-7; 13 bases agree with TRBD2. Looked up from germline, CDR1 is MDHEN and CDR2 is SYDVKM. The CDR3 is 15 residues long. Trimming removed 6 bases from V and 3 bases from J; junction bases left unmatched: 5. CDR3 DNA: TGTGCCAGCAGACCGGGACTAGCGGGAAGCTACGAGCAGTACTTC. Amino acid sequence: CASRPGLAGSYEQYF.